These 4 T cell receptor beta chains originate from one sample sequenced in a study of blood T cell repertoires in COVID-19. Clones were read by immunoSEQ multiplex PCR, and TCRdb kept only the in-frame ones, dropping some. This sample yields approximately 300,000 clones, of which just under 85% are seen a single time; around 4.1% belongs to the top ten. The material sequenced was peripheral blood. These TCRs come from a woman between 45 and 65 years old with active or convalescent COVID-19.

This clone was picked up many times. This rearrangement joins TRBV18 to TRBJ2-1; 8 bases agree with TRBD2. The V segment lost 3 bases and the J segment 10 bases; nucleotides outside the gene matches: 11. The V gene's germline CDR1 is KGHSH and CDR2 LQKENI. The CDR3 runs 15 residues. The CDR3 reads CASSPRAGVLGEQFF. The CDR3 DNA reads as TGTGCCAGCTCACCTCGAGCGGGGGTCTTGGGGGAGCAGTTCTTC.

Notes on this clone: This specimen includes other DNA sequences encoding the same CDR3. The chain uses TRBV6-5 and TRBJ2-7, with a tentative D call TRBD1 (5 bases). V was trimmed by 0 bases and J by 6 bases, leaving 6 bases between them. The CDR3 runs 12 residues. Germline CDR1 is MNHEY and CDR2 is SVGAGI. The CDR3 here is CASSYSGREQYF. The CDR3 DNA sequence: TGTGCCAGCAGTTACTCGGGGCGCGAGCAGTACTTC.

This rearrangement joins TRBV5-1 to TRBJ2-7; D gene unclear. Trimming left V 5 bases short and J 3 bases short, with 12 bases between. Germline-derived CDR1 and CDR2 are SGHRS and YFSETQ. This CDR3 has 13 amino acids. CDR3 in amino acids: CASSLDTVYEQYF. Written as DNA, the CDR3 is TGCGCCAGCAGTTTAGACACAGTCTACGAGCAGTACTTC.

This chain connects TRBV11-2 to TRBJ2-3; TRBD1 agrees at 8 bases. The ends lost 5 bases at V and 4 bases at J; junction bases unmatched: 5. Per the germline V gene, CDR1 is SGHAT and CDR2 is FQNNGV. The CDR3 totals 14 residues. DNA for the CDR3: TGTGCCAGCAGCCGGGCGGGACAGGCAGATACGCAGTATTTT. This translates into CASSRAGQADTQYF. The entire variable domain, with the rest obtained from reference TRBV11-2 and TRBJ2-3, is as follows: EAGVAQSPRYKIIEKRQSVAFWCNPISGHATLYWYQQILGQGPKLLIQFQNNGVVDDSQLPKDRFSAERLKGVDSTLKIQPAKLEDSAVYLCASSRAGQADTQYFGPGTRLTVL.